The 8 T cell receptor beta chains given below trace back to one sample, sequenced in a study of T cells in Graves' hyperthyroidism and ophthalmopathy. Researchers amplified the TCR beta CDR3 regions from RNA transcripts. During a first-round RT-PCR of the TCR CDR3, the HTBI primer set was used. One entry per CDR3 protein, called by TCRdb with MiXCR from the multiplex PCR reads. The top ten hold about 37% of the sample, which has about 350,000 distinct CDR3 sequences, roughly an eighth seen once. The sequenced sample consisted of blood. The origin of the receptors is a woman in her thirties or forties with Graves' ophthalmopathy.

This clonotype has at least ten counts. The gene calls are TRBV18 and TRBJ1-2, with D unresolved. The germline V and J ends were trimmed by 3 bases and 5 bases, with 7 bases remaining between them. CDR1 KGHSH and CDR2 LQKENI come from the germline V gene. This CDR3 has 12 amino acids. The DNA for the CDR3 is TGTGCCAGCTCACCGGCACAGTATGGCTACACCTTC. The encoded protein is CASSPAQYGYTF.

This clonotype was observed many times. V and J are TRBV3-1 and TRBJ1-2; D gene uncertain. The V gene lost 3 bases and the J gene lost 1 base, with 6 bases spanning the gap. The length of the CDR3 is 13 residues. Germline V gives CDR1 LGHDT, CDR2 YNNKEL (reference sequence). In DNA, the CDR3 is TGTGCCAGCAGCCATCACAGTAACTATGGCTACACCTTC. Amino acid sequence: CASSHHSNYGYTF. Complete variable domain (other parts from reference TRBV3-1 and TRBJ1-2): DTAVSQTPKYLVTQMGNDKSIKCEQNLGHDTMYWYKQDSKKFLKIMFSYNNKELIINETVPNRFSPKSPDKAHLNLHINSLELGDSAVYFCASSHHSNYGYTFGSGTRLTVV.

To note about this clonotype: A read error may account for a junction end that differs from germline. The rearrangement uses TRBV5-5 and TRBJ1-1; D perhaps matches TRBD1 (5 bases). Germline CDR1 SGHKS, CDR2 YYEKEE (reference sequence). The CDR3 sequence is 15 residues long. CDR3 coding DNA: TGTGCCAGCACCGCGGGGGGGAGGGTGATCACTGAAGCTCTCTTT. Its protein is CASTAGGRVITEALF.

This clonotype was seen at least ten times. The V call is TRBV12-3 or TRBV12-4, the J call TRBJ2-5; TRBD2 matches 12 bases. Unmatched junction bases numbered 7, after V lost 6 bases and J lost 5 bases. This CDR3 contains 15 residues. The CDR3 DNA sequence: TGTGCCAGCAGCCCTAGCGGGGGGGCGTCGGAGACCCAGTACTTC. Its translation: CASSPSGGASETQYF.

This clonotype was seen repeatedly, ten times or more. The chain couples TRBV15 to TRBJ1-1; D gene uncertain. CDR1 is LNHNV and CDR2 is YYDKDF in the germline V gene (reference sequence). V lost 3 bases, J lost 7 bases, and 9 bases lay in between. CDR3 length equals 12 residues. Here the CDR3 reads CATSSRAGEAFF. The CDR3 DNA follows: TGTGCCACCAGCAGTCGGGCGGGTGAAGCTTTCTTT.

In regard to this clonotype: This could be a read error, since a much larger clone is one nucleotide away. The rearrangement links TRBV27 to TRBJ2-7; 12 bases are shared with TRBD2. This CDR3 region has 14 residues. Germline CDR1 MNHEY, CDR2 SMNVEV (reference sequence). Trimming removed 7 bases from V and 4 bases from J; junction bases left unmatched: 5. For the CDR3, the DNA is TGTGCCAGCAAGAAGACTAGCGGGAGATACGAGCAGTACTTC. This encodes CASKKTSGRYEQYF.

The CDR3: CASSPPGEDTQYF. The CDR3 DNA reads TGTGCCAGCAGTCCGCCCGGGGAAGATACGCAGTATTTT. V gene TRBV6-1 combines with J gene TRBJ2-3; possible D gene TRBD2, 5 bases. The CDR3 sequence is 13 residues long. CDR1 is MNHNS, CDR2 SASEGT, per germline. V was trimmed by 5 bases and J by 5 bases, leaving 11 bases between them.

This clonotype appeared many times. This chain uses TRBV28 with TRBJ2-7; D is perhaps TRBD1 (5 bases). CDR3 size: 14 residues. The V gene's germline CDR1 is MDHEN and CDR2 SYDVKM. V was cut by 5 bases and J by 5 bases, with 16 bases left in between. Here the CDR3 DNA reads TGTGCCAGCAGTCTCTACCAAGGGGTCCACGAGCAGTACTTC. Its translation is CASSLYQGVHEQYF.